What follows is one T cell receptor (beta chain) and its context. Its antigen is still unknown. No base qualities exist here, and no much larger clone lies one base off it. The data stem from a study of T cell repertoires in cytomegalovirus infection (dated by TCRdb to between 2018 and 2021). Describing the broader study: The peptide stimulations were aimed at well-studied HLA-B-restricted epitopes as well as recently identified HLA-C-restricted CMV epitopes, whose presentation resists viral immunomodulation. Donor HLA type was relevant to the analysis, as public TCR beta signatures indicated carriage of CMV infection together with the matching HLA type.

The research as a whole found: The ex vivo response was dominated by HLA-C-restricted CMV-specific TCR beta clonotypes, which also provided the single most frequent clonotype in two of eight donors. In both this cohort and an independent roughly 400-donor cohort, the cumulative frequency of public TCR beta family members distinguished carriers of CMV infection plus the relevant HLA type.

Interpreted using the paper, the treatment or condition label stands for: in vitro stimulation with specific CMV peptide epitopes to enrich CMV-specific T cells. Reads for this sample came from an Illumina HiSeq 1500. The raw public data were reprocessed by TCRdb itself: fastp quality trimming at Q25, MiXCR clonotype calling, in-frame beta chains only. Rows are combined by CDR3 protein, so each entry shows the most common genes and DNA. This sample comprises about 340,000 distinct CDR3 sequences, roughly 28% of them detected only once. The ten largest clones take up 20% of the sample. Reading the germline V gene gives CDR1 MDHEN and CDR2 SYDVKM. Inclusive of the bounding cysteine and phenylalanine, the CDR3 is 16 residues long. CDR3 DNA is the only sequence kept; it has 48 bases, read in frame from the first base. V is cut back by 3 bases and J by 6 bases, with 11 bases in the junction unmatched.

The chain joins TRBV28 to TRBJ1-5, with 7 central nucleotides matching TRBD1. The origin of this receptor is a human donor in good health (CMV status not recorded). Some clones in this sample may be carry-over from other donors' samples. The input for sequencing was cultured PBMCs, taken from culture after CMV antigen stimulation. The CDR3 protein: CASSFRTGPWRQPQHF. The sequenced DNA is TGTGCCAGCAGTTTCCGGACAGGTCCCTGGCGTCAGCCCCAGCATTTT.